This TCR beta chain is drawn from a study of blood T cell repertoires in COVID-19. Study background: Donors in the United States, Italy and Spain gave samples during acute or convalescent COVID-19.

Original processing methods: Researchers report that nucleated cell counts were estimated from reference gene primer amplification. The data were produced by immunoSEQ multiplex PCR, yet TCRdb's version contains in-frame clones alone and is incomplete. V and J calls and clone size are copied from that table; D and trimming were computed from the DNA. Of about 84,000 clones in the sample, around four fifths are singletons; the top ten hold approximately 39%. This clone was picked up a small number of times. V was pared by 5 bases and J by 6 bases, with 3 bases of the junction left unmatched. The CDR3 consists of 15 residues. Looked up from germline, CDR1 is WNHNN and CDR2 is SYGVQD (reference sequence).

The rearrangement links TRBV10-1 to TRBJ2-1; TRBD2 agrees at 14 bases. The sequencing sample was made of peripheral blood. This receptor was obtained from a man older than 75 with active or convalescent COVID-19. This CDR3 is CASSRTSGGPNEQFF. Written as DNA, the CDR3 is TGCGCCAGCAGTCGGACTAGCGGGGGGCCCAATGAGCAGTTCTTC.